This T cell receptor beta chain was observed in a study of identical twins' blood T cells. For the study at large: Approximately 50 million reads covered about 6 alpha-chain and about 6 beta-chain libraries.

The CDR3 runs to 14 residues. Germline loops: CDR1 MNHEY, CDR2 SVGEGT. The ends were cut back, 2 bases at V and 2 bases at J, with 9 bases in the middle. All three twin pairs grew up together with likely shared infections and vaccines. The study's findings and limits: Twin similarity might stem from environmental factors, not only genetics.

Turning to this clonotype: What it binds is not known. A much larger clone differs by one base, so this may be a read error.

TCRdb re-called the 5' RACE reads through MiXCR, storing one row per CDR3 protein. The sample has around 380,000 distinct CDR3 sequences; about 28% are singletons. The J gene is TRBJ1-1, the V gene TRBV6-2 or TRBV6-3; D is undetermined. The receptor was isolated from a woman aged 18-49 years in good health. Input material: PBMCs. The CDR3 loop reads CASSYSPFNTEAFF. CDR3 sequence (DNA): TGTGCCAGCAGTTACAGCCCATTTAACACTGAAGCTTTCTTT.